These 26 T cell receptor beta chains came from one sample sequenced in a study of vaccination effects on CD4 cells after COVID-19 (dated by TCRdb to 2021 to 2024). The ViraFEST assay stimulated PBMC with viral peptide pools and then used TCR sequencing to identify antigen-specific CD4+ T cell clonotypes by expansion. After around 11 days of culture, CD4+ T cells were isolated with the EasySep CD4+ T cell isolation kit. PCR-confirmed SARS-CoV-2 infection had occurred in convalescent patients between March and December 2020, before the Alpha, Beta and Delta variants emerged in the United States. Participants received two doses of either the BNT162b2 or the mRNA-1273 mRNA SARS-CoV-2 vaccine. Libraries came from the immunoSEQ multiplex PCR assay. TCRdb took over this immuneACCESS table, retaining in-frame rearrangements with V and J assigned. Such tables are incomplete; in checked studies, under half of the missing clones stem from an unresolved V gene, and the remainder is unexplained. This sample has 11,000 to 15,000 clones in its table, and roughly 80% of those were observed once. The top ten clones comprise 15% to 20% of the sample.

These receptors have no identified antigens. This specimen consisted of CD4+ T cells from PBMCs cultured with SARS-CoV-2 spike peptides, obtained after COVID-19 vaccination. The sample's cell subset or site label is to be understood as: SARS-CoV-2 spike overlapping peptide pool stimulation. These receptors all come from a human donor who had a prior SARS-CoV-2 infection.

The chain uses TRBV4-2 and TRBJ2-5; TRBD2 matches at 11 bases. This CDR3 spans 16 amino acids. Trimming removed 0 bases from V and 1 base from J; junction bases left unmatched: 1. CDR1 is LGHNA, CDR2 YNFKEQ, per germline. The CDR3 here is CASSQDLAGGQETQYF. Written as DNA, the CDR3 is TGTGCCAGCAGCCAAGATCTAGCGGGGGGCCAAGAGACCCAGTACTTC.

CDR3 in amino acids: CASESGLNTGELFF. The CDR3 DNA is TGTGCCAGCGAGTCGGGACTCAACACCGGGGAGCTGTTTTTT. The chain employs TRBV2 and TRBJ2-2; D is possibly TRBD2 (6 bases). The germline gives CDR1 SNHLY, CDR2 FYNNEI. Deletions cut 8 bases from V and 2 bases from J, with 12 bases between. This CDR3 comprises 14 residues.

This sequence joins TRBV5-1 and TRBJ2-5; D is ambiguous. The CDR3 has 12 amino acids. The V and J ends lost 4 bases and 0 bases respectively, with 4 bases between them. Looked up from germline, CDR1 is SGHRS and CDR2 is YFSETQ. In DNA form, the CDR3 reads TGCGCCAGCAGCGAAAACCAAGAGACCCAGTACTTC. The encoded protein is CASSENQETQYF.

This rearrangement joins TRBV30 to TRBJ1-1; unclear D gene. Trimming took 0 bases from V and 7 from J, leaving 12 bases between them. CDR3 length: 13 residues. The germline CDR1 and CDR2 sequences are GTSNPN and SVGIG (reference sequence). DNA for the CDR3: TGTGCCTGGAGTGTACAGCTGGCAGTTGAAGCTTTCTTT. Encoded protein: CAWSVQLAVEAFF.

The chain couples TRBV6-5 to TRBJ2-3, with D possibly TRBD2 on 5 matching bases. This CDR3 region has 14 residues. Looked up from germline, CDR1 is MNHEY and CDR2 is SVGAGI. V was pared by 7 bases and J by 0 bases, with 11 bases between. The CDR3 loop is CASTRGSSTDTQYF. The CDR3 coding sequence is TGTGCCAGCACGAGAGGGAGTAGCACAGATACGCAGTATTTT.

In its sample, this clone was seen a few times. The chain combines TRBV2 with TRBJ1-2; tentative D call: TRBD1 (6 bases). There are 12 residues in the CDR3. CDR1 is SNHLY, CDR2 FYNNEI, per germline. Trimming took off 2 bases at V and 5 bases at J, with 6 bases between the two ends. The CDR3 bases are TGTGCCAGCAGTGAAACAGGGTATGGCTACACCTTC. Its translation: CASSETGYGYTF. The variable domain in full, with the rest retrieved from reference TRBV2 and TRBJ1-2, is EPEVTQTPSHQVTQMGQEVILRCVPISNHLYFYWYRQILGQKVEFLVSFYNNEISEKSEIFDDQFSVERPDGSNFTLKIRSTKLEDSAMYFCASSETGYGYTFGSGTRLTVV.

The chain links TRBV11-2 to TRBJ2-3, with no clear D. CDR3 size: 16 residues. The V end lost 0 bases, the J end lost 0 bases, and 10 bases lay between the germline ends. Germline V CDR1 and CDR2: SGHAT, FQNNGV. The CDR3 sequence: CASSLDPTLSTDTQYF. For the CDR3, the DNA is TGTGCCAGCAGCTTAGATCCGACCCTAAGCACAGATACGCAGTATTTT. Combining the CDR3 with reference TRBV11-2 and TRBJ2-3 gives the whole variable domain EAGVAQSPRYKIIEKRQSVAFWCNPISGHATLYWYQQILGQGPKLLIQFQNNGVVDDSQLPKDRFSAERLKGVDSTLKIQPAKLEDSAVYLCASSLDPTLSTDTQYFGPGTRLTVL.

This clone was seen more than once but under ten times. At one end the junction does not follow the germline gene, possibly because of a read error. The genes are TRBV5-5 and TRBJ1-1, with D maybe TRBD1 (6 bases). CDR3 length: 12 amino acids. Germline values: CDR1 SGHKS, CDR2 YYEKEE (reference sequence). The CDR3 sequence is CASSYRDTKAFF. DNA of the CDR3: TGTGCCAGCAGCTACCGGGACACTAAAGCTTTCTTT. Full variable domain (rest looked up from reference TRBV5-5 and TRBJ1-1): DAGVTQSPTHLIKTRGQQVTLRCSPISGHKSVSWYQQVLGQGPQFIFQYYEKEERGRGNFPDRFSARQFPNYSSELNVNALLLGDSALYLCASSYRDTKAFFGQGTRLTVV.

The V call is TRBV7-3, the J call TRBJ2-1, with 7 bases matching TRBD2. The CDR3 length is 13 residues. The junction had 4 bases not matched to a gene; V was cut back by 5 bases and J by 6 bases. Germline CDR1 SGHTA, CDR2 FQGTGA. The CDR3 DNA follows: TGTGCCAGCAGCCCCGGACTAGTCAATGAGCAGTTCTTC. Residues: CASSPGLVNEQFF.

In this sample, this clone turned up once. The chain links TRBV5-1 to TRBJ2-7, with D uncertain. V lost 0 bases and J lost 3, with 4 bases in between. In germline, CDR1 is SGHRS, CDR2 YFSETQ. The CDR3 has 12 amino acids. The CDR3, as DNA: TGCGCCAGCAGCTTGGACGGCTACGAGCAGTACTTC. As protein: CASSLDGYEQYF.

This clone has only a few counts. V usage is TRBV19 and J usage is TRBJ2-7; 9 nucleotides align to TRBD2. J lost 9 bases, V lost 4 bases, and 13 bases had no gene match. The CDR3 consists of 15 residues. Germline V gene sequence: CDR1 LNHDA, CDR2 SQIVND (reference sequence). The CDR3 protein is CASSTTGTSNQWQYF. CDR3 nucleotides: TGTGCCAGTAGTACTACCGGGACTAGCAACCAATGGCAGTACTTC.

The chain uses TRBV25-1 and TRBJ2-1; 9 bases line up with TRBD2. Trimming removed 2 bases from V and 4 bases from J; junction bases left unmatched: 6. This CDR3 is 16 amino acids long. From germline, CDR1 is MGHDK and CDR2 SYGVNS. The CDR3 reads CASSEPRGGGYNEQFF. The CDR3 DNA sequence: TGTGCCAGCAGTGAACCCCGCGGGGGGGGTTACAATGAGCAGTTCTTC.

This clone was detected only a few times. The rearrangement joins TRBV5-4 to TRBJ2-7; 8 nucleotides line up with TRBD1. With V trimmed by 4 bases and J by 4 bases, 7 bases remained unmatched. The CDR3 has 14 residues. Germline lookup yields CDR1 SGHNT and CDR2 YYREEE (reference sequence). Here the CDR3 DNA reads TGTGCCAGCAGCGGAGGACAGGGAACTTACGAGCAGTACTTC. This encodes CASSGGQGTYEQYF.

A few counts support this clone. The rearrangement joins TRBV7-3 to TRBJ2-1, with 12 bases fitting TRBD2. The CDR3 contains 15 residues. Looked up from germline, CDR1 is SGHTA and CDR2 is FQGTGA. J lost 3 bases, V lost 5 bases, and 2 bases had no gene match. For the CDR3, the DNA is TGTGCCAGCAGCCGGACTAGCGGGAACTACAATGAGCAGTTCTTC. This sequence encodes CASSRTSGNYNEQFF. The full variable domain, completed using reference TRBV7-3 and TRBJ2-1, is GAGVSQTPSNKVTEKGKYVELRCDPISGHTALYWYRQSLGQGPEFLIYFQGTGAADDSGLPNDRFFAVRPEGSVSTLKIQRTERGDSAVYLCASSRTSGNYNEQFFGPGTRLTVL.

The genes are TRBV6-5 and TRBJ2-3; possible D gene TRBD2, 6 bases. CDR3 size: 15 residues. V was clipped by 6 bases and J by 0 bases, with 13 bases between them. Germline loops: CDR1 MNHEY, CDR2 SVGAGI. CDR3 region: CASSHRGTSTDTQYF. CDR3 nucleotides: TGTGCCAGCAGCCACCGGGGGACTAGCACAGATACGCAGTATTTT.

The chain uses TRBV7-2 and TRBJ2-7, with D perhaps matching TRBD1 or TRBD2 (5 bases each). CDR1 is SGHTA and CDR2 is FQGNSA in the germline V gene. Trimming took off 2 bases at V and 2 bases at J, with 10 bases between the two ends. This CDR3 region has 14 residues. CDR3 coding DNA: TGTGCCAGCAGCTTACTCCCGGGGCCCTACGAGCAGTACTTC. This encodes CASSLLPGPYEQYF.

This clone was counted only a few times. The rearrangement links TRBV10-3 to TRBJ1-2; TRBD1 matches at 9 bases. Germline V gene data show CDR1 as ENHRY and CDR2 as SYGVKD. J lost 3 bases, V lost 6 bases, and 8 bases had no gene match. This CDR3 is built from 15 residues. CDR3 sequence: CAISQQGAVDYGYTF. Written as DNA, the CDR3 is TGTGCCATCAGCCAACAGGGGGCCGTGGACTATGGCTACACCTTC.

This rearrangement joins TRBV5-6 to TRBJ1-3, with D possibly being TRBD1 (6 bases). Germline V gene sequence: CDR1 SGHDT, CDR2 YYEEEE. This CDR3 region has 15 residues. Trimming removed 4 bases from V and 0 bases from J, with 11 bases in between. The CDR3 nucleotides are TGTGCCAGCAGCCTTTGGACAGCCTCTGGAAACACCATATATTTT. Translation gives CASSLWTASGNTIYF.

This chain links TRBV11-3 with TRBJ2-1; D not resolved. V was pared by 1 base and J by 6 bases, with 7 bases between. The CDR3 runs 13 residues. CDR1 SGHNT and CDR2 YENEEA come from the germline V gene. For the CDR3, the DNA is TGTGCCAGCAGCTTAGGTAATGGCAATGAGCAGTTCTTC. This translates into CASSLGNGNEQFF.

The chain combines TRBV12-3 or TRBV12-4 with TRBJ2-3; 8 nucleotides align to TRBD2. With 3 bases clipped from V and 6 bases from J, the junction kept 2 bases outside the gene matches. The CDR3 contains 13 residues. The CDR3 loop reads CASSFEREDTQYF. For the CDR3, the DNA is TGTGCCAGCAGTTTTGAGCGGGAGGATACGCAGTATTTT.

J is TRBJ1-5 and V is TRBV18, with D unresolved. Per the germline V gene, CDR1 is KGHSH and CDR2 is LQKENI. The ends were cut back, 3 bases at V and 2 bases at J, with 17 bases in the middle. This CDR3 is 17 amino acids long. CDR3 in DNA: TGTGCCAGCTCACCGTTCGTGCCCCAGCGGGGCAATCAGCCCCAGCATTTT. It encodes CASSPFVPQRGNQPQHF.

This chain joins TRBV24-1 and TRBJ2-3; D is possibly TRBD2 (6 bases). CDR1 is KGHDR and CDR2 is SFDVKD in the germline V gene. The CDR3 is 15 residues long. Trimming pared 7 bases from V and 4 bases from J, leaving 17 bases between. The CDR3 spells CATSHGAGRADTQYF. The CDR3 DNA is TGTGCCACCAGCCACGGTGCGGGGCGGGCAGATACGCAGTATTTT.

This sequence joins TRBV5-5 and TRBJ2-7, with 7 bases identical to TRBD1. Germline CDR1 and CDR2: SGHKS and YYEKEE (reference sequence). After removal of 2 bases from V and 2 bases from J, the junction contained 4 bases not matched to a gene. CDR3 size: 14 residues. CDR3 sequence (DNA): TGTGCCAGCAGCTTTCAGGGGGAGCCCTACGAGCAGTACTTC. Amino acids: CASSFQGEPYEQYF.

This clone was found once. V is TRBV6-5 and J is TRBJ1-1; 8 positions agree with TRBD1. The CDR3 sequence is 14 residues long. V was clipped by 6 bases and J by 1 base; unmatched bases: 4. Germline CDR1 is MNHEY and CDR2 is SVGAGI. CDR3 DNA sequence: TGTGCCAGCAGAACAGGGGGTAGGAACACTGAAGCTTTCTTT. Protein product: CASRTGGRNTEAFF.

DNA for the CDR3: TGTGCCAGTAGTATTTTTGGATTGATAGGTGGGGGGCCCCCCTACGAGCAGTACTTC. Its protein is CASSIFGLIGGGPPYEQYF. The chain is built from TRBV19 and TRBJ2-7, with D possibly being TRBD1 or TRBD2 (6 bases each). The CDR3 loop spans 19 amino acids. The V end was cut by 3 bases, the J end by 2 bases, with 26 bases between. Germline V lookup: CDR1 LNHDA, CDR2 SQIVND (reference sequence).

This clone was detected a few times. V is TRBV7-3 and J is TRBJ2-3; D may be TRBD2 (6 bases). This CDR3 is built from 13 residues. The germline V and J ends were trimmed by 6 bases and 5 bases, with 12 bases remaining between them. CDR1 is SGHTA and CDR2 is FQGTGA in the germline V gene. Here the CDR3 DNA reads TGTGCCAGCAGTCAGACTAGTGTAGATACGCAGTATTTT. Amino acid sequence: CASSQTSVDTQYF.